This T cell receptor (beta chain) was identified during a study of blood T cell repertoires in COVID-19. Germline CDR1 KGHSH, CDR2 LQKENI. Trimming stripped 0 bases from V and 1 base from J, with 10 bases between. The CDR3 spans 16 residues. Assay: immunoSEQ multiplex PCR; the TCRdb copy retains only in-frame clones and omits some. The sample contains about 350,000 clones, roughly 90% of which appear only once. The sequence was obtained from a woman in her thirties who had been exposed to COVID-19. The chain recombines TRBV18 with TRBJ2-1, with a tentative D call TRBD2 (6 bases). The sequenced sample consisted of PBMCs or T cells enriched from blood (not recorded which). In DNA form, the CDR3 reads TGTGCCAGCTCACCACCGATGGGGGGTTCCTACAATGAGCAGTTCTTC. Translated, it gives CASSPPMGGSYNEQFF.